The rows below give T cell receptor beta chains drawn from one sample of a study of spatial heterogeneity in lung cancer. TCRdb re-called the 5' RACE reads through MiXCR, storing one row per CDR3 protein. This sample has tens of thousands of distinct CDR3 sequences, with 5.5% to 8.5% found just once. Here the sequenced sample was PBMCs, taken at surgery. All receptors derive from a male donor with early-stage non-small cell lung cancer. CDR3s leave out the opening cysteine and the closing phenylalanine or tryptophan.

j_call: TRBJ2-7; v_call: TRBV12-3/TRBV12-4; cdr3_aa: ASSLRTGGLRHEQY
j_call: TRBJ2-5; v_call: TRBV5-1; cdr3_aa: ASGSGSEQETQY
j_call: TRBJ2-3; v_call: TRBV2; cdr3_aa: ASSTTSNGVTQY
j_call: TRBJ2-5; v_call: TRBV28; cdr3_aa: ASSLVSRGQETQY
j_call: TRBJ2-1; v_call: TRBV11-2; cdr3_aa: ASSLDPAGAFSYNEQF
j_call: TRBJ2-3; v_call: TRBV5-1; cdr3_aa: ASSPDRITDTQY
j_call: TRBJ2-4; v_call: TRBV14; cdr3_aa: ASSRGQGIAKNIQY
j_call: TRBJ2-4; v_call: TRBV11-2; cdr3_aa: ASQGTGGESAKNIQY
j_call: TRBJ2-5; v_call: TRBV30; cdr3_aa: AWSPGLASSQETQY
j_call: TRBJ2-1; v_call: TRBV5-4; cdr3_aa: ASSLGHQSPNEQF
j_call: TRBJ2-7; v_call: TRBV11-1; cdr3_aa: ASSLAGGSYEQY
j_call: TRBJ2-5; v_call: TRBV7-8; cdr3_aa: ASSPEIGGGLSETQY
j_call: TRBJ1-2; v_call: TRBV7-3; cdr3_aa: ASSPDRGYGYT
j_call: TRBJ2-6; v_call: TRBV12-3/TRBV12-4; cdr3_aa: ASSLARTSGANVLT
j_call: TRBJ1-1; v_call: TRBV6-6; cdr3_aa: ASSYGPLNTEAF
j_call: TRBJ2-3; v_call: TRBV4-2; cdr3_aa: ASSVSLMDTQY
j_call: TRBJ2-7; v_call: TRBV5-6; cdr3_aa: ASSLGSSYEQY
j_call: TRBJ2-7; v_call: TRBV2; cdr3_aa: ASSLTLTTGTREQY
j_call: TRBJ2-7; v_call: TRBV6-5; cdr3_aa: ARLEGATPYEQY
j_call: TRBJ1-2; v_call: TRBV11-2; cdr3_aa: ASSRTVNYGYT
j_call: TRBJ2-3; v_call: TRBV11-2; cdr3_aa: ASSLRIRSTDTQY
j_call: TRBJ2-7; v_call: TRBV6-6; cdr3_aa: ASSPSGTTYEQY
j_call: TRBJ2-7; v_call: TRBV21-1; cdr3_aa: ASSMGQPSYEQY
j_call: TRBJ2-7; v_call: TRBV6-2/TRBV6-3; cdr3_aa: ASKGYEQY
j_call: TRBJ1-2; v_call: TRBV20-1; cdr3_aa: SPRGDANYGYT
j_call: TRBJ2-5; v_call: TRBV12-5; cdr3_aa: ASGRGTPETQY
j_call: TRBJ2-1; v_call: TRBV7-2; cdr3_aa: ASRSKGVSTRGEQF
j_call: TRBJ1-6; v_call: TRBV12-3/TRBV12-4; cdr3_aa: ASARGGYNSPLH
j_call: TRBJ1-2; v_call: TRBV28; cdr3_aa: ASRPPTGTGNVLYGYT
j_call: TRBJ1-1; v_call: TRBV18; cdr3_aa: ASSSGQGVSNTEAF
j_call: TRBJ1-5; v_call: TRBV6-6; cdr3_aa: ASATVVDQPQH
j_call: TRBJ1-2; v_call: TRBV28; cdr3_aa: ASTLMDRGTAYGYT
j_call: TRBJ2-5; v_call: TRBV28; cdr3_aa: ASSRTSGPGGETQY
j_call: TRBJ1-2; v_call: TRBV7-9; cdr3_aa: ASSLTTRIIYGYT
j_call: TRBJ2-4; v_call: TRBV5-4; cdr3_aa: ASSLGGLAKNIQY
j_call: TRBJ2-1; v_call: TRBV4-2; cdr3_aa: ASRGKGIPYNEQF
j_call: TRBJ1-5; v_call: TRBV28; cdr3_aa: ASSSGGSTQPQH
j_call: TRBJ2-3; v_call: TRBV5-1; cdr3_aa: ASSGTRGSSTDTQY
j_call: TRBJ2-1; v_call: TRBV3-1; cdr3_aa: ASSQGLAAWSNEQF
j_call: TRBJ1-3; v_call: TRBV18; cdr3_aa: ASSPTDYGSGNTIY
j_call: TRBJ2-1; v_call: TRBV3-1; cdr3_aa: VSSQDFVSEQF
j_call: TRBJ2-7; v_call: TRBV5-6; cdr3_aa: ASSLVTSGVSYEQY
j_call: TRBJ2-3; v_call: TRBV6-1; cdr3_aa: ASRPGVWDTQY